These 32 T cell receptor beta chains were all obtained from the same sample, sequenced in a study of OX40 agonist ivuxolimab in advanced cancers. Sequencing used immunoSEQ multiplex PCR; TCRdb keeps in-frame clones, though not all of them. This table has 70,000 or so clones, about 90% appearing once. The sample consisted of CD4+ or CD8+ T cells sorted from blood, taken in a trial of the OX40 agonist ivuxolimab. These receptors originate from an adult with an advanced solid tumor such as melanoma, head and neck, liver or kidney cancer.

This CDR3 is CASSYSGAGETQYF. The DNA of the CDR3 is TGTGCCAGCAGTTACTCGGGGGCTGGGGAGACCCAGTACTTC. The chain carries TRBV6-5 and TRBJ2-5, with D tentatively TRBD1 (6 bases). Germline V gives CDR1 MNHEY, CDR2 SVGAGI. The CDR3 spans 14 residues. Trimming removed 0 bases at V and 5 bases at J, with 10 bases between.

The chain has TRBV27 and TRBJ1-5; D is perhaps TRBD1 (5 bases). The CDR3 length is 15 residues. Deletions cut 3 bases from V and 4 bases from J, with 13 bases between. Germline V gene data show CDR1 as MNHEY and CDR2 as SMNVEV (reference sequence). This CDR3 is CASSFRRDGNQPQHF. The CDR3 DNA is TGTGCCAGCAGTTTCCGTCGGGACGGTAATCAGCCCCAGCATTTT.

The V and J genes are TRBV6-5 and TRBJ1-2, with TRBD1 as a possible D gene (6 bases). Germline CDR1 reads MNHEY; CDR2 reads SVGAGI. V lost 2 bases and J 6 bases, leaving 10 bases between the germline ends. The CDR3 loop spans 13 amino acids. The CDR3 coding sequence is TGTGCCAGCAGTTACGGGGGGGCAGATGGCTACACCTTC. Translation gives CASSYGGADGYTF.

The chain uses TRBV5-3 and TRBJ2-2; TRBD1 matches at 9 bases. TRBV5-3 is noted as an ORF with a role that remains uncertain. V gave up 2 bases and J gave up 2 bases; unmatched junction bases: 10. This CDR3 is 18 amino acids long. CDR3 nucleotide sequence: TGTGCCAGAAGCTTTTTGCGTCGACAGGGGGGTAACACCGGGGAGCTGTTTTTT. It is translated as CARSFLRRQGGNTGELFF.

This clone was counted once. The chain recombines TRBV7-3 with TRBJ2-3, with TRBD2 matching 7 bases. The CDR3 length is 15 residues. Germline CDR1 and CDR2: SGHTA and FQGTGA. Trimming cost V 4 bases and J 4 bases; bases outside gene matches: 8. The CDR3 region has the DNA TGTGCCAGCAGCTATTCGGGAGGAGTGGCAGATACGCAGTATTTT. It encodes CASSYSGGVADTQYF.

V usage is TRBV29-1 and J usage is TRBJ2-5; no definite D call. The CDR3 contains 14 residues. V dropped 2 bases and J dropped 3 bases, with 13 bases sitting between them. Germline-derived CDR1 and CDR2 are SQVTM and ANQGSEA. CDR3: CSVEFQARKETQYF. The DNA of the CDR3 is TGCAGCGTTGAATTCCAGGCCAGGAAAGAGACCCAGTACTTC.

CDR3 amino acids: CASSVGHSNQPQHF. CDR3 bases: TGTGCCAGCAGCGTAGGTCATAGCAATCAGCCCCAGCATTTT. V gene TRBV9 combines with J gene TRBJ1-5; D unclear. Trimming removed 0 bases from V and 0 bases from J, with 4 bases in between. The length of the CDR3 is 14 residues. Looked up from germline, CDR1 is SGDLS and CDR2 is YYNGEE.

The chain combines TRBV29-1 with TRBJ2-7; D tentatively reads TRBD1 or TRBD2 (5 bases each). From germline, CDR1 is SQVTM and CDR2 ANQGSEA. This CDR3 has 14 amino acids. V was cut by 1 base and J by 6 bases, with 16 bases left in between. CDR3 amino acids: CSVEGDGDSFEQYF. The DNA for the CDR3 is TGCAGCGTTGAAGGGGACGGTGACTCTTTCGAGCAGTACTTC.

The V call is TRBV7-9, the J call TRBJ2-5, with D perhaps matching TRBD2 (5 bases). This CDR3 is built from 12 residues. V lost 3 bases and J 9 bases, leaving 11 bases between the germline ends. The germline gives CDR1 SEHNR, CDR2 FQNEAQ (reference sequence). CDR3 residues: CASSLMGAAQYF. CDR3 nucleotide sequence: TGTGCCAGCAGCTTGATGGGAGCGGCCCAGTACTTC. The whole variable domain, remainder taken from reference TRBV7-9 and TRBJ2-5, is DTGVSQNPRHKITKRGQNVTFRCDPISEHNRLYWYRQTLGQGPEFLTYFQNEAQLEKSRLLSDRFSAERPKGSFSTLEIQRTEQGDSAMYLCASSLMGAAQYFGPGTRLLVL.

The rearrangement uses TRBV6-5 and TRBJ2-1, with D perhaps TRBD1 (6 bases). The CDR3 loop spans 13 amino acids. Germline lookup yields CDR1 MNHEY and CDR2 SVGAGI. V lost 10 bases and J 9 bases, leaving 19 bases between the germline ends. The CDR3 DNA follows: TGTGCCACGAGGACAGATTTGGCTTTTGAGCAGTTCTTC. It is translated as CATRTDLAFEQFF.

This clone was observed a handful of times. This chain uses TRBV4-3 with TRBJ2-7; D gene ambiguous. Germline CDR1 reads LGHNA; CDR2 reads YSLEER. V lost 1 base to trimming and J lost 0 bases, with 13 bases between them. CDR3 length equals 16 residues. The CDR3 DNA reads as TGCGCCAGCAGCCAAGGGGTTGGGGATTCCTCCTACGAGCAGTACTTC. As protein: CASSQGVGDSSYEQYF.

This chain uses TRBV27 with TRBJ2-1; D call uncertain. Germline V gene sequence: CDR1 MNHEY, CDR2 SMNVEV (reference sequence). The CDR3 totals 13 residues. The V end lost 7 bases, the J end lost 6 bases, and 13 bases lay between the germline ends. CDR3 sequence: CASTTSTLNEQFF. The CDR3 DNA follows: TGTGCCAGCACGACCTCCACCCTCAATGAGCAGTTCTTC.

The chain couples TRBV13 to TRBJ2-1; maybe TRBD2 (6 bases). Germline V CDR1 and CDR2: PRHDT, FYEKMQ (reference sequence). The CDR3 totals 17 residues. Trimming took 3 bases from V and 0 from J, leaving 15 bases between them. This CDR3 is CASSLGLIDLSYNEQFF. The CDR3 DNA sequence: TGTGCCAGCAGCTTGGGACTCATAGATCTCTCCTACAATGAGCAGTTCTTC.

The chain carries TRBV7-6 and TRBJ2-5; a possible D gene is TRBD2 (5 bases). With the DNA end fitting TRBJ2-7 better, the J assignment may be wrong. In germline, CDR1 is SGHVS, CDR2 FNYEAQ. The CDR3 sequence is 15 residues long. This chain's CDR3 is CASSRGVERPGEQYF. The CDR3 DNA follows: TGTGCCAGCAGCCGGGGAGTTGAGAGGCCGGGCGAGCAGTACTTC.

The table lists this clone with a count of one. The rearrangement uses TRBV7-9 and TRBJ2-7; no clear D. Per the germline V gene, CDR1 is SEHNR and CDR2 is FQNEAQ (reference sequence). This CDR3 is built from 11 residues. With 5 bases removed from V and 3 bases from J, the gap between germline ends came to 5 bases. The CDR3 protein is CASSDGYEQYF. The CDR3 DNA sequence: TGTGCCAGCAGCGACGGCTACGAGCAGTACTTC.

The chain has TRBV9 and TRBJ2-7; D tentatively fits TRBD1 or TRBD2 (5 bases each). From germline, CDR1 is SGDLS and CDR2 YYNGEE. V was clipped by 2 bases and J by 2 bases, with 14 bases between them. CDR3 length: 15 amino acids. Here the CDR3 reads CASSVRDGITYEQYF. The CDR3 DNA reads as TGTGCCAGCAGCGTCCGGGACGGGATCACCTACGAGCAGTACTTC.

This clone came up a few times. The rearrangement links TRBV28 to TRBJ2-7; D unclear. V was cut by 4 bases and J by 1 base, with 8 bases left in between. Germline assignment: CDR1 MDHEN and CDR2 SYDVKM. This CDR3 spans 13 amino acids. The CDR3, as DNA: TGTGCCAGCAGTTCCGTTGGGTCCTACGAGCAGTACTTC. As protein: CASSSVGSYEQYF.

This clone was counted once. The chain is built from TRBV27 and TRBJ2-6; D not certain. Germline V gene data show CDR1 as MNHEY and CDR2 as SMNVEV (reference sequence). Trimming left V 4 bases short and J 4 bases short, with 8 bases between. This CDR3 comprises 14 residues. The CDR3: CASSSPAGANVLTF. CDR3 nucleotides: TGTGCCAGCAGTTCCCCCGCGGGGGCCAACGTCCTGACTTTC.

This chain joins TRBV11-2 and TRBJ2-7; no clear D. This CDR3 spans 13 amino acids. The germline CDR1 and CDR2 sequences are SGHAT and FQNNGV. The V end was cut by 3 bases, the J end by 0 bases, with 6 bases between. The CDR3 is CASSFGSSYEQYF. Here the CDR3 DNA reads TGTGCCAGCAGCTTCGGCAGCTCCTACGAGCAGTACTTC.

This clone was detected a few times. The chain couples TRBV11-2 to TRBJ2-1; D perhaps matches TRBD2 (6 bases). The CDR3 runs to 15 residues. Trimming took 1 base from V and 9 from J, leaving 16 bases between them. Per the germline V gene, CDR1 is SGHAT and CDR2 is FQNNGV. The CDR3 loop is CASSLGTGAQTEQFF. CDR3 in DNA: TGTGCCAGCAGCTTAGGGACGGGAGCCCAAACTGAGCAGTTCTTC.

The CDR3 sequence is CASSFATSGVQETQYF. CDR3 DNA sequence: TGTGCCAGCAGCTTTGCGACTAGCGGGGTGCAAGAGACCCAGTACTTC. This chain connects TRBV7-6 to TRBJ2-5; 11 positions agree with TRBD2. The CDR3 totals 16 residues. Per the germline V gene, CDR1 is SGHVS and CDR2 is FNYEAQ. V gave up 3 bases and J gave up 2 bases; unmatched junction bases: 5.

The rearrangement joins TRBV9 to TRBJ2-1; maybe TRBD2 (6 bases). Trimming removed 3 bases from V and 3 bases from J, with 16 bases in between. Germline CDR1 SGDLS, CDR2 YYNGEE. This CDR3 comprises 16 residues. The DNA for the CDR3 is TGTGCCAGCAGCGGAATGACCGGGACTTTCTACAATGAGCAGTTCTTC. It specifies CASSGMTGTFYNEQFF.

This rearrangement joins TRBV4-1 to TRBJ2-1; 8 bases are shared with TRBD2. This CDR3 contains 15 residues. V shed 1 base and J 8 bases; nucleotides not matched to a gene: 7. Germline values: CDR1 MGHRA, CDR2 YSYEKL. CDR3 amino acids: CASSQAPALADEQFF. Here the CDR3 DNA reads TGCGCCAGCAGCCAAGCCCCTGCACTAGCGGATGAGCAGTTCTTC.

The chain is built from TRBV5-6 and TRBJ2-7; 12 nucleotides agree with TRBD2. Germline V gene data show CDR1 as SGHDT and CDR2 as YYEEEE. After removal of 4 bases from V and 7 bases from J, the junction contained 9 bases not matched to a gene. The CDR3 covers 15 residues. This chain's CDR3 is CASSLPTSGRAEQYF. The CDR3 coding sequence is TGTGCCAGCAGCCTCCCGACTAGCGGGAGAGCTGAGCAGTACTTC. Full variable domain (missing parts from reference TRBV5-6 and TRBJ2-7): DAGVTQSPTHLIKTRGQQVTLRCSPKSGHDTVSWYQQALGQGPQFIFQYYEEEERQRGNFPDRFSGHQFPNYSSELNVNALLLGDSALYLCASSLPTSGRAEQYFGPGTRLTVT.

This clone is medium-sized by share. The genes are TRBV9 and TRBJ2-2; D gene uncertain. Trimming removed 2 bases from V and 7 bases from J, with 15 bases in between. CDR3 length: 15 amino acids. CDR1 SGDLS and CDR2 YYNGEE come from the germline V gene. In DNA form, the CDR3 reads TGTGCCAGCAGCGTCCGAGGCAATCAGAACGGGGAGCTGTTTTTT. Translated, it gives CASSVRGNQNGELFF. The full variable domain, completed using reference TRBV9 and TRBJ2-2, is DSGVTQTPKHLITATGQRVTLRCSPRSGDLSVYWYQQSLDQGLQFLIQYYNGEERAKGNILERFSAQQFPDLHSELNLSSLELGDSALYFCASSVRGNQNGELFFGEGSRLTVL.

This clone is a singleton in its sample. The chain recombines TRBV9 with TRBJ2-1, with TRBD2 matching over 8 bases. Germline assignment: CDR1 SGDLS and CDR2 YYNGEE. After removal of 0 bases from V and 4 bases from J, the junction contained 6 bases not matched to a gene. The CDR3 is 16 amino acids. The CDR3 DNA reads TGTGCCAGCAGCGTAGTGGCTAGCGGGTGGTACAATGAGCAGTTCTTC. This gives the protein CASSVVASGWYNEQFF.

The CDR3 spells CASSQDGTGEKLFF. CDR3 DNA: TGCGCCAGCAGCCAAGATGGGACAGGTGAAAAACTGTTTTTT. V is TRBV4-3 and J is TRBJ1-4; TRBD1 agrees at 8 bases. CDR3 size: 14 residues. V lost 0 bases to trimming and J lost 7 bases; unmatched junction nucleotides: 1. Germline V gene sequence: CDR1 LGHNA, CDR2 YSLEER.

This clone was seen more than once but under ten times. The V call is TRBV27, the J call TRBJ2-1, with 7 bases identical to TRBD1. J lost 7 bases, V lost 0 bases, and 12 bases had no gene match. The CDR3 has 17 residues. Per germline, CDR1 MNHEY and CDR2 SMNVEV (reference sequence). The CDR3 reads CASSLSPQGVMLNEQFF. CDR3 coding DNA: TGTGCCAGCAGTTTATCCCCCCAGGGGGTCATGTTGAATGAGCAGTTCTTC.

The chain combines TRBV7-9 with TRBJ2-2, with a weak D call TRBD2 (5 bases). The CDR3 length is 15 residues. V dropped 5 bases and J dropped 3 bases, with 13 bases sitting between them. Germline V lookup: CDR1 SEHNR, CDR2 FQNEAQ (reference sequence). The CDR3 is CASSPDSSDTGELFF. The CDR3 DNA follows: TGTGCCAGCAGCCCGGACTCATCGGACACCGGGGAGCTGTTTTTT. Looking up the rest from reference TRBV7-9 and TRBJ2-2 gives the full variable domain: DTGVSQNPRHKITKRGQNVTFRCDPISEHNRLYWYRQTLGQGPEFLTYFQNEAQLEKSRLLSDRFSAERPKGSFSTLEIQRTEQGDSAMYLCASSPDSSDTGELFFGEGSRLTVL.

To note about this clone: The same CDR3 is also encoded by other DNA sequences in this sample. In DNA form, the CDR3 reads TGTGCCAGCAGCTTAGGGAGGAGCTCCTACGAGCAGTACTTC. Its protein product is CASSLGRSSYEQYF. This chain uses TRBV13 with TRBJ2-7; D unresolved. V was pared by 0 bases and J by 0 bases, with 6 bases between. Germline CDR1 PRHDT, CDR2 FYEKMQ (reference sequence). The CDR3 runs to 14 residues. Based on the CDR3 plus reference TRBV13 and TRBJ2-7, the full variable domain is AAGVIQSPRHLIKEKRETATLKCYPIPRHDTVYWYQQGPGQDPQFLISFYEKMQSDKGSIPDRFSAQQFSDYHSELNMSSLELGDSALYFCASSLGRSSYEQYFGPGTRLTVT.

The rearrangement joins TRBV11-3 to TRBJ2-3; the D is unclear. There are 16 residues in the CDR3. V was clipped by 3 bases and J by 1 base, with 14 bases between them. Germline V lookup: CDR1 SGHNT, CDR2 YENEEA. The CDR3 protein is CASSFLGDFGTDTQYF. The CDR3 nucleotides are TGTGCCAGCAGCTTTCTCGGTGATTTTGGCACAGATACGCAGTATTTT.

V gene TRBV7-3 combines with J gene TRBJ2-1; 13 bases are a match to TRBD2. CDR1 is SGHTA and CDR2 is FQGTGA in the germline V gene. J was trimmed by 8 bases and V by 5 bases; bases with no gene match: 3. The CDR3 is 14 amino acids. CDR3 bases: TGTGCCAGCAGCCCCGGACTAGCGGGAGATGAGCAGTTCTTC. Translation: CASSPGLAGDEQFF.